These 15 T cell receptor beta chains were all obtained from the same sample, sequenced in a study of T-cell memory formation after mild COVID-19. In TCRdb, the 5' RACE reads were re-called with MiXCR into one record per CDR3 protein. The sample lists roughly 100,000 distinct CDR3 sequences; around 15% were seen once. The sequenced sample consisted of PBMCs or a T cell subset sorted from them (not recorded which). Receptor source: an adult woman who had mild COVID-19 (a few samples of this study predate the infection). Cell type and time point are not known.

This clonotype was observed at least ten times. The V and J genes are TRBV7-6 and TRBJ2-1; 8 bases align to TRBD2. V lost 3 bases, J lost 8 bases, and 15 bases stayed unmatched. The CDR3 is 17 amino acids. Germline lookup yields CDR1 SGHVS and CDR2 FNYEAQ. The CDR3 DNA sequence: TGTGCCAGCAGCTTCCCTGGACTTGCGGGGGGCCCCCATGAGCAGTTCTTC. It specifies CASSFPGLAGGPHEQFF.

This clonotype showed up just a few times. V is TRBV9 and J is TRBJ1-5; D call uncertain. Trimming pared 0 bases from V and 1 base from J, leaving 8 bases between. This CDR3 has 15 residues. Germline V gives CDR1 SGDLS, CDR2 YYNGEE. The CDR3, as DNA: TGTGCCAGCAGCGTAGGGGCAGTGAGCAATCAGCCCCAGCATTTT. Translating gives CASSVGAVSNQPQHF. The full variable domain, rest sourced from reference TRBV9 and TRBJ1-5, is DSGVTQTPKHLITATGQRVTLRCSPRSGDLSVYWYQQSLDQGLQFLIQYYNGEERAKGNILERFSAQQFPDLHSELNLSSLELGDSALYFCASSVGAVSNQPQHFGDGTRLSIL.

The sample holds a few counts of this clonotype. V usage is TRBV6-5 and J usage is TRBJ2-7, with 7 nucleotides matching TRBD2. Germline CDR1 reads MNHEY; CDR2 reads SVGAGI. The CDR3 totals 14 residues. V dropped 5 bases and J dropped 4; count of bases not matched to a gene: 8. CDR3 sequence (DNA): TGTGCCAGCAGTATCGGGGAGGGTCTTTACGAGCAGTACTTC. As protein: CASSIGEGLYEQYF.

Only a few counts were recorded for this clonotype. CDR3 coding DNA: TGTGCCAGCAGCTTGATACAGGGGACCTACAATGAGCAGTTCTTC. It is translated as CASSLIQGTYNEQFF. This sequence joins TRBV7-3 and TRBJ2-1, with 7 bases identical to TRBD1. Unmatched junction bases numbered 4, after V lost 3 bases and J lost 2 bases. Germline loops: CDR1 SGHTA, CDR2 FQGTGA. The CDR3 is 15 amino acids.

The chain carries TRBV5-1 and TRBJ1-1, with TRBD1 identical over 11 bases. The germline gives CDR1 SGHRS, CDR2 YFSETQ. Trimming took 8 bases from V and 6 from J; bases not matched to a gene: 3. This CDR3 is 12 amino acids long. CDR3 in amino acids: CASWTGGSEAFF. CDR3 coding DNA: TGCGCCAGTTGGACAGGGGGCTCTGAAGCTTTCTTT.

This clonotype is deemed medium-sized. V gene TRBV6-1 combines with J gene TRBJ1-2; no clear D. The V gene lost 1 base and the J gene lost 4 bases, with 10 bases spanning the gap. Germline CDR1 reads MNHNS; CDR2 reads SASEGT. The CDR3 covers 14 residues. The CDR3 sequence is CASSEESWLYGYTF. In DNA, the CDR3 is TGTGCCAGCAGTGAAGAGAGTTGGCTCTATGGCTACACCTTC.

In this sample, this clonotype turned up a few times. The chain links TRBV7-9 to TRBJ1-1, with D tentatively TRBD1 (5 bases). The CDR3 extends over 14 amino acids. Trimming took off 3 bases at V and 5 bases at J, with 13 bases between the two ends. Germline V CDR1 and CDR2: SEHNR, FQNEAQ (reference sequence). The CDR3 region has the DNA TGTGCCAGCAGCTTTGGGGGACGAGGGACTGAAGCTTTCTTT. Translating it yields CASSFGGRGTEAFF.

This rearrangement joins TRBV12-3 or TRBV12-4 to TRBJ1-1; tentative D call: TRBD1 (5 bases). Trimming removed 3 bases at V and 0 bases at J, with 8 bases between. The CDR3 length is 14 residues. The CDR3 coding sequence is TGTGCCAGCAGTTTGTCCAGGGTGAACACTGAAGCTTTCTTT. Protein product: CASSLSRVNTEAFF.

The J gene is TRBJ2-1, the V gene TRBV7-6; tentative D call: TRBD2 (6 bases). The CDR3 is 14 amino acids. CDR1 and CDR2 (germline): SGHVS, FNYEAQ. V dropped 8 bases and J dropped 0 bases, with 11 bases sitting between them. The DNA for the CDR3 is TGTGCCAGCTCTGACGGGAGCTCCTACAATGAGCAGTTCTTC. Amino acid sequence: CASSDGSSYNEQFF.

This clonotype was found a few times. This chain links TRBV6-2 or TRBV6-3 with TRBJ2-3; maybe TRBD2 (7 bases). Trimming cost V 8 bases and J 2 bases, with 23 bases left between them. The CDR3 totals 17 residues. In germline, CDR1 is MNHEY, CDR2 SVGEGT. CDR3 sequence reads: CASAKAGASGYTDTQYF. CDR3 nucleotides: TGTGCCAGCGCGAAGGCGGGGGCTAGCGGATACACAGATACGCAGTATTTT.

In its sample, this clonotype was seen many times. V and J are TRBV4-1 and TRBJ1-1; D is uncertain. Germline CDR1 MGHRA, CDR2 YSYEKL. The CDR3 contains 14 residues. With 1 base removed from V and 2 bases from J, the gap between germline ends came to 8 bases. The CDR3 region has the DNA TGCGCCAGCAGCCAAGTCCAGCTCAACACTGAAGCTTTCTTT. This codes for CASSQVQLNTEAFF.

The sample holds a few counts of this clonotype. V is TRBV9 and J is TRBJ2-1; D gene unclear. The CDR3 has 14 residues. Germline CDR1 SGDLS, CDR2 YYNGEE. The V end was cut by 0 bases, the J end by 2 bases, with 6 bases between. In DNA form, the CDR3 reads TGTGCCAGCAGCGTAGGTTCAGCCTACAATGAGCAGTTCTTC. It translates to CASSVGSAYNEQFF.

The chain combines TRBV7-8 with TRBJ2-2; D not resolved. The CDR3 sequence is 14 residues long. Deletions cut 0 bases from V and 2 bases from J, with 4 bases between. Germline CDR1 reads SGHVS; CDR2 reads FQNEAQ. The CDR3 loop reads CASSLAFNTGELFF. The CDR3, as DNA: TGTGCCAGCAGCTTAGCTTTTAACACCGGGGAGCTGTTTTTT.

The chain recombines TRBV6-2 or TRBV6-3 with TRBJ1-3; unclear D gene. The CDR3 spans 16 residues. Germline V CDR1 and CDR2: MNHEY, SVGEGT. V shed 5 bases and J shed 0 bases, with 14 bases lying between them. The CDR3 sequence is CASSRGPYLSGNTIYF. The CDR3 DNA reads as TGTGCCAGCAGTAGAGGACCGTATCTCTCTGGAAACACCATATATTTT.

This clonotype occurred a few times. This rearrangement joins TRBV12-3 or TRBV12-4 to TRBJ1-4; TRBD1 agrees at 7 bases. This CDR3 region has 14 residues. J gave up 3 bases and V 6 bases, and 4 bases lay outside the gene matches. The CDR3 sequence is CASSPGGSNEKLFF. The DNA of the CDR3 is TGTGCCAGCAGCCCAGGGGGGTCTAATGAAAAACTGTTTTTT.